This T cell receptor (beta chain) was captured by sequencing in a study of T cell repertoires in cytomegalovirus infection. TCRdb fed the reads into MiXCR, producing one record per CDR3 protein. The table lists almost 300,000 distinct CDR3 sequences, around 9.1% of them singletons. The source of this sequence is a human donor in good health (CMV status not recorded). Some clones in this sample may be carry-over from other donors' samples. What was sequenced was PBMCs.

As DNA, the CDR3 is TGTGCCAGCAGACCCCCCGTTGGGGCAGGGGTTGGCTACACCTTC. This gives the protein CASRPPVGAGVGYTF. The chain joins TRBV28 to TRBJ1-2; D possibly corresponds to TRBD1 (6 bases). This CDR3 is 15 amino acids long. Germline-derived CDR1 and CDR2 are MDHEN and SYDVKM. Trimming took off 6 bases at V and 7 bases at J, with 21 bases between the two ends.